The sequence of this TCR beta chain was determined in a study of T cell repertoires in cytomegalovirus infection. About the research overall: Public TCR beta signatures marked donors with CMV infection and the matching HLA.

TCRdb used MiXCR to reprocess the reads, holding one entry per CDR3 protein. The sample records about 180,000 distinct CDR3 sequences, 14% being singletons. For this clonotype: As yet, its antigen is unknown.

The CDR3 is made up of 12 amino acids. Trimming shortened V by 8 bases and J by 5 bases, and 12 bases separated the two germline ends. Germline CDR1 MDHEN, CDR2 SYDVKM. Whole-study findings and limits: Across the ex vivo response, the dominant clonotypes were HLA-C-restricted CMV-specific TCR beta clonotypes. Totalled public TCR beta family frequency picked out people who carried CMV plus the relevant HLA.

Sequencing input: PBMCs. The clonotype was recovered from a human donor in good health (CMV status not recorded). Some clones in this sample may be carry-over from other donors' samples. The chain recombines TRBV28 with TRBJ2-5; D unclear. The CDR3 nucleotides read TGTGCCAGCGCTTTGGCCGCGGAGACCCAGTACTTC. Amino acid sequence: CASALAAETQYF.